This passage covers 13 T cell receptor beta chains from one sample sequenced in a study of molecular identifiers for immune sequencing clone quantification. TCRdb used MiXCR to reprocess the PCR reads, holding one entry per CDR3 protein. The sample contains about 510,000 distinct CDR3 sequences, less than 30% of which appear only once. The sequenced sample was naive CD8+ T cells from blood, with Jurkat cell RNA spiked in. The subset is: FACS-sorted CD8+CD4-CCR7+CD45RA+ naive T cells. The origin of the receptors is a human donor in good health. Some libraries in this study had Jurkat cell RNA spiked in.

This clonotype was observed many times. The chain has TRBV28 and TRBJ2-1; unclear D gene. CDR3 length equals 16 residues. The V end lost 5 bases, the J end lost 7 bases, and 21 bases lay between the germline ends. Germline V gene data show CDR1 as MDHEN and CDR2 as SYDVKM. In DNA form, the CDR3 reads TGTGCCAGCAGTCCCCCGCTGTTTAGGTCCGCTAATGAGCAGTTCTTC. Amino acid sequence: CASSPPLFRSANEQFF.

This clonotype was seen only a few times. The J gene is TRBJ2-7, the V gene TRBV11-2; D is ambiguous. V lost 1 base, J lost 1 base, and 8 bases lay in between. The length of the CDR3 is 14 residues. From germline, CDR1 is SGHAT and CDR2 FQNNGV. The CDR3 DNA reads as TGTGCCAGCAGCTTAGGGGATCTATCCTACGAGCAGTACTTC. Protein sequence: CASSLGDLSYEQYF.

CDR3 sequence: CASSNHPDSDNEQFF. In DNA form, the CDR3 reads TGTGCCAGTAGTAACCATCCCGACAGCGACAATGAGCAGTTCTTC. This rearrangement joins TRBV19 to TRBJ2-1; perhaps TRBD1 as D (5 bases). CDR1 LNHDA and CDR2 SQIVND come from the germline V gene (reference sequence). The V end lost 4 bases, the J end lost 5 bases, and 15 bases lay between the germline ends. The CDR3 runs to 15 residues. The complete variable domain, with remaining parts taken from reference TRBV19 and TRBJ2-1, reads DGGITQSPKYLFRKEGQNVTLSCEQNLNHDAMYWYRQDPGQGLRLIYYSQIVNDFQKGDIAEGYSVSREKKESFPLTVTSAQKNPTAFYLCASSNHPDSDNEQFFGPGTRLTVL.

The table lists this clonotype with a few counts. The V call is TRBV7-9, the J call TRBJ2-7; D not certain. Per germline, CDR1 SEHNR and CDR2 FQNEAQ (reference sequence). Trimming left V 7 bases short and J 3 bases short, with 16 bases between. The CDR3 consists of 14 residues. CDR3: CASTTSSGFYEQYF. CDR3 nucleotides: TGTGCCAGCACCACAAGTTCAGGATTCTACGAGCAGTACTTC.

This clonotype was seen ten or more times. The V and J genes are TRBV14 and TRBJ2-3; weak D call: TRBD1 (5 bases). CDR1 is SGHDN, CDR2 FVKESK, per germline. V was clipped by 0 bases and J by 6 bases, with 10 bases between them. The CDR3 runs to 14 residues. The CDR3 protein is CASSQDLGVDTQYF. In DNA, the CDR3 is TGTGCCAGCAGCCAAGATCTAGGGGTTGATACGCAGTATTTT.

This clonotype was seen at least ten times. This chain connects TRBV7-9 to TRBJ2-3; 9 bases are shared with TRBD1. The CDR3 has 18 residues. Germline V lookup: CDR1 SEHNR, CDR2 FQNEAQ (reference sequence). The ends lost 7 bases at V and 0 bases at J; junction bases unmatched: 14. The CDR3 reads CASNPTGTGLSSTDTQYF. CDR3 sequence (DNA): TGTGCCAGCAACCCTACCGGGACAGGGTTATCTAGCACAGATACGCAGTATTTT.

The sample holds a few counts of this clonotype. The J gene is TRBJ2-3, the V gene TRBV27, with 9 bases that match TRBD1. With V trimmed by 4 bases and J by 6 bases, 8 bases remained unmatched. The CDR3 length is 15 residues. Germline V gene data show CDR1 as MNHEY and CDR2 as SMNVEV (reference sequence). The CDR3 is CASSSNDRGSDTQYF. CDR3 bases: TGTGCCAGCAGTTCAAACGACAGGGGGTCTGATACGCAGTATTTT.

This sequence joins TRBV19 and TRBJ2-2, with 8 bases that match TRBD2. The germline V gene has CDR1 LNHDA and CDR2 SQIVND (reference sequence). CDR3 length equals 16 residues. Germline trimming cut 4 bases from V and 6 bases from J; bases unmatched to any gene: 10. The CDR3 nucleotides read TGTGCCAGTAGTACTGGGACTAGAGGGGCGGCCGGGGAGCTGTTTTTT. It is translated as CASSTGTRGAAGELFF. The full variable domain, in which reference TRBV19 and TRBJ2-2 provide the parts outside the CDR3, is DGGITQSPKYLFRKEGQNVTLSCEQNLNHDAMYWYRQDPGQGLRLIYYSQIVNDFQKGDIAEGYSVSREKKESFPLTVTSAQKNPTAFYLCASSTGTRGAAGELFFGEGSRLTVL.

This clonotype was seen many times. This chain connects TRBV9 to TRBJ2-3; 15 nucleotides line up with TRBD2. V gave up 3 bases and J gave up 2 bases; unmatched junction bases: 4. The CDR3 is made up of 17 amino acids. Looked up from germline, CDR1 is SGDLS and CDR2 is YYNGEE. CDR3 amino acids: CASSGGLAGGVTDTQYF. In nucleotides, the CDR3 is TGTGCCAGCAGCGGGGGACTAGCGGGGGGTGTCACAGATACGCAGTATTTT.

This clonotype has only a few counts. The rearrangement links TRBV2 to TRBJ1-2, with no clear D. Between the trimmed V and J ends, which lost 2 bases and 5 bases, there was a span of 12 bases. The CDR3 has 14 residues. The V gene's germline CDR1 is SNHLY and CDR2 FYNNEI. For the CDR3, the DNA is TGTGCCAGCAGTGAACGGGTTATTGGGTATGGCTACACCTTC. Protein product: CASSERVIGYGYTF.

The chain has TRBV5-8 and TRBJ1-3; D might be TRBD1 (6 bases). The CDR3 runs to 16 residues. Trimming took 5 bases from V and 0 from J, leaving 15 bases between them. Germline V gene lookup returns CDR1 SGHTS and CDR2 YDEGEE. CDR3 protein: CASRPPGAGSGNTIYF. CDR3 nucleotide sequence: TGTGCCAGCAGGCCCCCGGGGGCGGGCTCTGGAAACACCATATATTTT.

As for this clonotype: Given a much more abundant clone one base away, this may be a read error. The rearrangement uses TRBV4-1 and TRBJ1-5; D is ambiguous. The CDR3 spans 14 residues. Germline V gives CDR1 MGHRA, CDR2 YSYEKL. The CDR3 coding sequence is TGCGCCAGCAGCCAAGTTATCAGCAATCAGCCCCAGCGTTTT. Its translation is CASSQVISNQPQRF.

The V gene is TRBV6-6, the J gene TRBJ1-5; perhaps TRBD1 as D (5 bases). The CDR3 extends over 18 amino acids. Per the germline V gene, CDR1 is MNHNY and CDR2 is SVGAGI (reference sequence). Trimming stripped 7 bases from V and 1 base from J, with 23 bases between. The CDR3 here is CASKTDIMGVRSNQPQHF. In nucleotides, the CDR3 is TGTGCCAGCAAAACCGACATCATGGGGGTGAGAAGCAATCAGCCCCAGCATTTT.